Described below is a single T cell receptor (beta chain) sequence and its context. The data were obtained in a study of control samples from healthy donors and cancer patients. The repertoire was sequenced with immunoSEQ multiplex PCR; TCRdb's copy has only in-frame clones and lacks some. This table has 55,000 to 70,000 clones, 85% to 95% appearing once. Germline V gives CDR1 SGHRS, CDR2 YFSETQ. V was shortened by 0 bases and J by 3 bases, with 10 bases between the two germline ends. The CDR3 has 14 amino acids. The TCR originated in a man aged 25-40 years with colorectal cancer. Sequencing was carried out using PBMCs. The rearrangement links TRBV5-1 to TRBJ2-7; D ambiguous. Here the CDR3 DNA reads TGCGCCAGCAGCTTGGAGGCCAGAAGCTACGAGCAGTACTTC. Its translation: CASSLEARSYEQYF.